This T cell receptor beta chain was observed in a study of response to subunit inactivated influenza vaccine. CDR3 length: 15 residues. The germline V gene has CDR1 SGHRS and CDR2 YFSETQ. Trimming left V 0 bases short and J 6 bases short, with 12 bases between. TCRdb ran MiXCR on the RT-PCR reads and lists one entry per CDR3 protein. Of more than 450,000 distinct CDR3 sequences in the sample, over 9% were seen once. This clonotype was counted a few times. These data were likewise used in another study, on T cells expressing NK-cell markers. That paper states: With UMIs, 5'RACE template switching was used to make TCR beta cDNA.

This receptor was obtained from a man in his fifties who received an inactivated influenza vaccine. The chain recombines TRBV5-1 with TRBJ2-2; tentative D call: TRBD1 (6 bases). The sequences come from PBMCs from blood, collected on the day of vaccination. CDR3: CASSLALGAAGELFF. CDR3 nucleotide sequence: TGCGCCAGCAGCTTGGCACTGGGGGCGGCCGGGGAGCTGTTTTTT.